This TCR beta chain stems from a study of CD8+ T cells in alopecia areata. RNA extraction was followed by reverse transcription into cDNA, which acted as the sequencing template. The data were produced by immunoSEQ multiplex PCR, yet TCRdb's version contains in-frame clones alone and is incomplete. Found here are about 190,000 clones, roughly 60% of them singletons; the top ten hold 0.85% to 1.3%. Treatment defined: oral pan-JAK inhibitor, 5-10 mg twice daily. This clone was detected once. What it recognizes is unknown. Whole-study results and caveats: Tofacitinib did not eliminate many expanded lesional clones from scalp or blood. Clonality in lesional scalp, especially alopecia totalis/universalis, exceeded that of normal scalp.

Germline V CDR1 and CDR2: SGHVS, FQNEAQ. V lost 1 base, J lost 2 bases, and 7 bases lay in between. The CDR3 is 14 residues long. This chain links TRBV7-8 with TRBJ2-3, with D perhaps TRBD1 (6 bases). The sample here was CD4+ T cells sorted from blood, taken at week 24, from a patient treated with tofacitinib. The receptor comes from a human donor with alopecia areata. CDR3 bases: TGTGCCAGCAGCTTAGACAGGGTCACAGATACGCAGTATTTT. Its protein is CASSLDRVTDTQYF.